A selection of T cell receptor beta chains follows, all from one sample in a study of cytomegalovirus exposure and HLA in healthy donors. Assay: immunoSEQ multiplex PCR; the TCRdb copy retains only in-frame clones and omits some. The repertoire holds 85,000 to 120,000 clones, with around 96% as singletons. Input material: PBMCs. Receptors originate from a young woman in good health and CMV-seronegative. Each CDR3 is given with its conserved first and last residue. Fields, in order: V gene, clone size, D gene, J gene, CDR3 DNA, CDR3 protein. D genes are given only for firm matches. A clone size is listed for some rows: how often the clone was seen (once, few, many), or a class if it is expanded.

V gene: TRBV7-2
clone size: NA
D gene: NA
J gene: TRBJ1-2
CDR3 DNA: TGTGCCAGCAGCTTGGGGGGAGCTGGGCAGCAGGGTCGAGGCTACACCTTC
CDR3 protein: CASSLGGAGQQGRGYTF

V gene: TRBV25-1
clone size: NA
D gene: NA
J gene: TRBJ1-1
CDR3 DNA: TGTGCCAGCAGGGGGCGGGGGCTGAACACTGAAGCTTTCTTT
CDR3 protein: CASRGRGLNTEAFF

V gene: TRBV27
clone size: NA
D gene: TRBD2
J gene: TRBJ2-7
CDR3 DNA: TGTGCCAGCAGGCAAAGCGGGGCGTACTACGAGCAGTACTTC
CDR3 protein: CASRQSGAYYEQYF

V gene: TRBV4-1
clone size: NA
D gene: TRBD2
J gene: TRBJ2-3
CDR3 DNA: TGCGCCAGCAGCCAAGTCGGGGGGTGGGGCACAGATACGCAGTATTTT
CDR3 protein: CASSQVGGWGTDTQYF

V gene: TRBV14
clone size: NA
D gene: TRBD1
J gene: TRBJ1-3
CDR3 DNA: TGTGCCAGCAAAAGGACAGGGGCTGGAAACACCATATATTTT
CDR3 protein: CASKRTGAGNTIYF

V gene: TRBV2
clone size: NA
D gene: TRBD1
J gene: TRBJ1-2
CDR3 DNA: TGTGCCAGCAACCCACAGGGGGCCTATGGCTACACCTTC
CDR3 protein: CASNPQGAYGYTF

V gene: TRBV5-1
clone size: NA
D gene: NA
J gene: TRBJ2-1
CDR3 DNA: TGCGCCAGCAGCCCATCGGCGGGCCCAAACAATGAGCAGTTCTTC
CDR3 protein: CASSPSAGPNNEQFF

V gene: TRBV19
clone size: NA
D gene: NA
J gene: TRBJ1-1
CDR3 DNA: TGTGCCAGTAGTATAGAAGCGAGGGGGGAAGCTTTCTTT
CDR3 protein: CASSIEARGEAFF

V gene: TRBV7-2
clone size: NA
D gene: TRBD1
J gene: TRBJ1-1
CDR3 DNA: TGTGCCAGCAGCCGGGACAGGGAGGTAGGAGCTTTCTTT
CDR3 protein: CASSRDREVGAFF

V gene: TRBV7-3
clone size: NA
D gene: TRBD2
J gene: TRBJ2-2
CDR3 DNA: TGTGCCAGCAGCTTAATTTCCGGGACTAGCTCCACCGGGGAGCTGTTTTTT
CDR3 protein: CASSLISGTSSTGELFF

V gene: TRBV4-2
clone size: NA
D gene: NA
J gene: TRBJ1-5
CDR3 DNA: TGTGCCAGCAGCCAAGTAATCTCCAGCAATCAGCCCCAGCATTTT
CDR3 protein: CASSQVISSNQPQHF

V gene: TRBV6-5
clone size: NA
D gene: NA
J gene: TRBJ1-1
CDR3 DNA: TGTGCCAGCAGTTACTCGAGAGGGAACACTGAAGCTTTCTTT
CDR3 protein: CASSYSRGNTEAFF

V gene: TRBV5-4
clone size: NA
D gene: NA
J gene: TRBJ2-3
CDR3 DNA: TGTGCCAGCAACGAACAAACTACCCCAGATACGCAGTATTTT
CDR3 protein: CASNEQTTPDTQYF

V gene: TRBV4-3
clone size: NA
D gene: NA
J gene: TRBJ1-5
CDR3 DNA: TGCGCCAGCAGCCAAGACTGGGGGGGCGGACGCAATCAGCCCCAGCATTTT
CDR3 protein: CASSQDWGGGRNQPQHF

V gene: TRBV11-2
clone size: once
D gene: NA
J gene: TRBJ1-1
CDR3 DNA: TGTGCCAGCAGCACCGACAGGAACACTGAAGCTTTCTTT
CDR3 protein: CASSTDRNTEAFF

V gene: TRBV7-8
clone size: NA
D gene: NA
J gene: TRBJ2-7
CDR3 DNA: TGTGCCAGCAGCTTAGCGCCCGGACTCCGGTTTGACTTC
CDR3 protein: CASSLAPGLRFDF

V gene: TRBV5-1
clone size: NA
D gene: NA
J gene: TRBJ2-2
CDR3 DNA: TGCGCCAGCAGTTTTATGCCCCTGAGCCGCGGGGAGCTGTTTTTT
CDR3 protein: CASSFMPLSRGELFF

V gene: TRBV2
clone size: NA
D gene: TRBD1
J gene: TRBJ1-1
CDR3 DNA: TGTGCCAGCAACAGGGGATCGAACACTGAAGCTTTCTTT
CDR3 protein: CASNRGSNTEAFF

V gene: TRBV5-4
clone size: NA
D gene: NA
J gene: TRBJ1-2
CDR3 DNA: TGTGCCAGCAGACGGACCGGGGTTGGCTATGGCTACACCTTC
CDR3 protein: CASRRTGVGYGYTF

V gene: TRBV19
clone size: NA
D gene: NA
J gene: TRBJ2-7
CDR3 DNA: TGTGCCAGTAGCGAGCAGGGCCATTTCTCCTACGAGCAGTACTTC
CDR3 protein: CASSEQGHFSYEQYF

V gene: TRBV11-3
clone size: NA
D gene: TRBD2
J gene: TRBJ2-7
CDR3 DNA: TGTGCCAGCAGCTTTGGACTAGCGGAGGAGCAGTACTTC
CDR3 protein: CASSFGLAEEQYF

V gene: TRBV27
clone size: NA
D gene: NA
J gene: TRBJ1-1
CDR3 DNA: TGTGCCAGCAGTCGTAAAGGCGGTTGGACTGAAGCTTTCTTT
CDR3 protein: CASSRKGGWTEAFF

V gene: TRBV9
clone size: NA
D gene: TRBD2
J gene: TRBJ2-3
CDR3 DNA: TGTGCCAGCAGCGTAGCCGCGACTAGCGGGGGGGCCCGAACAGATACGCAGTATTTT
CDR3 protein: CASSVAATSGGARTDTQYF

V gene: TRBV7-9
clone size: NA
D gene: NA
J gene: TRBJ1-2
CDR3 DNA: TGTGCCAGCAGCCTCGCGGACAGTAACTATGGCTACACCTTC
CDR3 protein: CASSLADSNYGYTF

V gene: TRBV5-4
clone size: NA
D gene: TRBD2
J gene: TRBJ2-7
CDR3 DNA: TGTGCCAGCAGCCCAGAAGCGGGGCCCATCTACGAGCAGTACTTC
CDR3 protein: CASSPEAGPIYEQYF

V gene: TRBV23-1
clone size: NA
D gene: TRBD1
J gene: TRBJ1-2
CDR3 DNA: TGCGCCAGCAGTCAATCGAGAGGGGGCCCTGGCTACACCTTC
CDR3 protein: CASSQSRGGPGYTF

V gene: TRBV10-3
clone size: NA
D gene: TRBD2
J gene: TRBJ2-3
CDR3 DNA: TGTGCCACGTTAGCGGGTTCTAGCACAGATACGCAGTATTTT
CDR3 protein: CATLAGSSTDTQYF

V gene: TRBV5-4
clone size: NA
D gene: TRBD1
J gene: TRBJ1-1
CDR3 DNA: TGTGCCAGCAGCCACGATGACCCGGGACAGGGGGACACTGAAGCTTTCTTT
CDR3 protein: CASSHDDPGQGDTEAFF

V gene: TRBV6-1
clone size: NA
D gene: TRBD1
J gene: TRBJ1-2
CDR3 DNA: TGTGCCAGCAGTCGAGACAGGGAGGCTTACTATGGCTACACCTTC
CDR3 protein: CASSRDREAYYGYTF

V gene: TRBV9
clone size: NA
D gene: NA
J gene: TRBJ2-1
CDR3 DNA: TGTGCCAGCAGCCCGGACTTGCTCATCGACAATGAGCAGTTCTTC
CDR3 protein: CASSPDLLIDNEQFF